This entry lists 26 T cell receptor beta chains sequenced from one sample in a study of blood T cell repertoires in COVID-19 (TCRdb year 2020). The library was obtained by the immunoSEQ multiplex PCR assay. In its TCRdb copy, this immuneACCESS table keeps in-frame sequences only and misses some clones. Where compared with another copy, unresolved V genes explain less than half of these, and the others have no known cause. The sample has approximately 44,000 clones on record, roughly 80% of them singletons. Approximately 33% of the sample belongs to the ten largest clones. The specimen was peripheral blood. The receptors stem from a woman older than 75 with acute or convalescent COVID-19.

Written as DNA, the CDR3 is TGTGCCAGCAGTTTCAGGGGGTGGCAAGAGACCCAGTACTTC. Protein sequence: CASSFRGWQETQYF. The genes are TRBV28 and TRBJ2-5, with 7 bases aligning to TRBD1. V trimming: 3 bases; J trimming: 2 bases; junction bases outside the gene matches: 3. This CDR3 region has 14 residues. From germline, CDR1 is MDHEN and CDR2 SYDVKM.

The CDR3: CASSLAGQGTPYEQYF. CDR3 nucleotides: TGCGCCAGCAGCTTGGCCGGACAGGGAACCCCCTACGAGCAGTACTTC. This sequence joins TRBV5-1 and TRBJ2-7; 8 nucleotides match TRBD1. The ends lost 0 bases at V and 2 bases at J; junction bases unmatched: 7. The CDR3 has 16 amino acids. Germline lookup yields CDR1 SGHRS and CDR2 YFSETQ.

The rearrangement uses TRBV10-3 and TRBJ1-1; the match to TRBD1 covers 9 bases. Trimming at V came to 8 bases and at J to 1 base, leaving 2 bases not matched to a gene. CDR3 length equals 13 residues. Germline values: CDR1 ENHRY, CDR2 SYGVKD. The CDR3 DNA reads as TGTGCCATCGGGGGACAGGGGAACACTGAAGCTTTCTTT. Translated: CAIGGQGNTEAFF.

This chain uses TRBV4-2 with TRBJ2-7; a weak D match, TRBD1 (5 bases). This CDR3 spans 13 amino acids. The V end was cut by 4 bases, the J end by 3 bases, with 10 bases between. Germline lookup yields CDR1 LGHNA and CDR2 YNFKEQ. In nucleotides, the CDR3 is TGTGCCAGCAGCCGCTCCCAGGGCTACGAGCAGTACTTC. It codes for CASSRSQGYEQYF.

The chain employs TRBV13 and TRBJ2-7, with 8 bases that match TRBD2. The CDR3 spans 14 residues. Per germline, CDR1 PRHDT and CDR2 FYEKMQ (reference sequence). V lost 3 bases, J lost 6 bases, and 7 bases stayed unmatched. CDR3 coding DNA: TGTGCCAGCAGCTTCAGCGGGAGAAGTCTCGAGCAGTACTTC. The encoded protein is CASSFSGRSLEQYF.

Only a few counts were recorded for this clone. V usage is TRBV6-5 and J usage is TRBJ1-6; D is perhaps TRBD1 (6 bases). V lost 4 bases, J lost 1 base, and 8 bases lay in between. From germline, CDR1 is MNHEY and CDR2 SVGAGI. The CDR3 contains 15 residues. In DNA, the CDR3 is TGTGCCAGCAGTTCTGGGACATCCTATAATTCACCCCTCCACTTT. Amino acid sequence: CASSSGTSYNSPLHF.

The CDR3 reads CASSTQGTAMWYTF. CDR3 sequence (DNA): TGTGCCAGTAGTACCCAGGGGACGGCTATGTGGTACACCTTC. The chain combines TRBV19 with TRBJ1-2; a weak D match, TRBD1 (6 bases). Trimming shortened V by 4 bases and J by 11 bases, and 20 bases separated the two germline ends. The length of the CDR3 is 14 residues. Germline lookup yields CDR1 LNHDA and CDR2 SQIVND (reference sequence).

This clone was recorded once. The V and J genes are TRBV10-3 and TRBJ1-4; D is possibly TRBD1 (5 bases). V dropped 6 bases and J dropped 5 bases, with 10 bases sitting between them. This CDR3 has 13 residues. Germline loops: CDR1 ENHRY, CDR2 SYGVKD. CDR3 in DNA: TGTGCCATCAGCGTACGGGGGAATGAAAAACTGTTTTTT. Its translation: CAISVRGNEKLFF.

The chain couples TRBV15 to TRBJ2-5, with D maybe TRBD2 (5 bases). Germline loops: CDR1 LNHNV, CDR2 YYDKDF (reference sequence). The CDR3 length is 14 residues. V was shortened by 0 bases and J by 5 bases, with 10 bases between the two germline ends. In nucleotides, the CDR3 is TGTGCCACCAGCAGAGATTGGAGGTCGGAGACCCAGTACTTC. Residues: CATSRDWRSETQYF.

The J gene is TRBJ1-2, the V gene TRBV5-4; TRBD1 agrees at 7 bases. This CDR3 comprises 12 residues. V trimming: 4 bases; J trimming: 13 bases; junction bases outside the gene matches: 10. The germline V gene encodes CDR1 SGHNT and CDR2 YYREEE (reference sequence). CDR3 bases: TGTGCCAGCAGCCTGGGGGAAGGGGGCGGCACCTTC. It specifies CASSLGEGGGTF.

The rearrangement uses TRBV5-1 and TRBJ2-3; 7 bases align to TRBD1. The CDR3 length is 15 residues. V was pared by 0 bases and J by 1 base, with 2 bases of the junction left unmatched. CDR1 and CDR2 (germline): SGHRS, YFSETQ. The DNA of the CDR3 is TGCGCCAGCAGCTTGGATGGACAGGGCACAGATACGCAGTATTTT. Translated, it gives CASSLDGQGTDTQYF.

The chain recombines TRBV6-5 with TRBJ2-2; TRBD2 matches at 10 bases. The CDR3 runs 14 residues. The germline V gene encodes CDR1 MNHEY and CDR2 SVGAGI. Losses at the gene ends were 8 bases for V and 7 bases for J; bases not matched to a gene: 7. The CDR3 region has the DNA TGTGCCAGCTCTAGCGGGAGAGTGGACGGGGAGCTGTTTTTT. This sequence encodes CASSSGRVDGELFF.

The V and J genes are TRBV5-1 and TRBJ2-3, with a tentative D call TRBD1 (5 bases). V was pared by 0 bases and J by 1 base, with 9 bases between. Per germline, CDR1 SGHRS and CDR2 YFSETQ. The CDR3 is 15 amino acids. Here the CDR3 reads CASSLVGDGTDTQYF. The CDR3, as DNA: TGCGCCAGCAGCTTGGTAGGGGATGGCACAGATACGCAGTATTTT. Drawing the rest from reference TRBV5-1 and TRBJ2-3, the complete variable domain is KAGVTQTPRYLIKTRGQQVTLSCSPISGHRSVSWYQQTPGQGLQFLFEYFSETQRNKGNFPGRFSGRQFSNSRSEMNVSTLELGDSALYLCASSLVGDGTDTQYFGPGTRLTVL.

V usage is TRBV3-1 (or the pseudogene TRBV3-2) and J usage is TRBJ2-5; D unresolved. The V and J ends lost 0 bases and 7 bases respectively, with 12 bases between them. This CDR3 region has 14 residues. The germline V gene encodes CDR1 LGHDT and CDR2 YNNKEL (reference sequence). The CDR3 sequence: CASSQEGSLGTQYF. Here the CDR3 DNA reads TGTGCCAGCAGCCAAGAAGGATCCCTAGGGACCCAGTACTTC.

The chain has TRBV7-9 and TRBJ2-3, with a tentative D call TRBD2 (5 bases). Deletions cut 11 bases from V and 2 bases from J, with 20 bases between. CDR1 is SEHNR and CDR2 is FQNEAQ in the germline V gene (reference sequence). CDR3 size: 15 residues. The CDR3 loop is CALRPQRYDTDTQYF. CDR3 DNA: TGTGCCTTACGACCACAGCGGTACGACACAGATACGCAGTATTTT.

This clone was detected a few times. This chain joins TRBV29-1 and TRBJ2-7; no definite D call. Germline V lookup: CDR1 SQVTM, CDR2 ANQGSEA. V lost 2 bases, J lost 3 bases, and 17 bases lay in between. This CDR3 spans 15 amino acids. The CDR3, as DNA: TGCAGCGTTGAACGAGCGAAGAGGCGTGTCTACGAGCAGTACTTC. Translation gives CSVERAKRRVYEQYF.

This clone has only one observation. V and J are TRBV29-1 and TRBJ2-1; 7 nucleotides align to TRBD1. The V segment lost 5 bases and the J segment 2 bases; nucleotides outside the gene matches: 3. The CDR3 extends over 13 amino acids. Germline V CDR1 and CDR2: SQVTM, ANQGSEA. Written as DNA, the CDR3 is TGCAGCGTTCCCGGGACAGCCTACAATGAGCAGTTCTTC. As protein: CSVPGTAYNEQFF.

This clone was counted once. The chain carries TRBV3-1 (or the pseudogene TRBV3-2) and TRBJ1-1, with unresolved D. The V end was cut by 1 base, the J end by 6 bases, with 18 bases between. The CDR3 is made up of 16 amino acids. Germline assignment: CDR1 LGHDT and CDR2 YNNKEL (reference sequence). In DNA form, the CDR3 reads TGTGCCAGCAGCCAAGCCCAAGGTGGAGGGTTCGCTGAAGCTTTCTTT. Amino acid sequence: CASSQAQGGGFAEAFF.

This clone was counted a single time. The chain joins TRBV18 to TRBJ1-1; 7 bases are shared with TRBD1. The germline V gene has CDR1 KGHSH and CDR2 LQKENI. Germline trimming cut 5 bases from V and 0 bases from J; bases unmatched to any gene: 6. The length of the CDR3 is 15 residues. CDR3 amino acids: CASSSTGLMNTEAFF. CDR3 in DNA: TGTGCCAGCTCATCGACAGGGCTCATGAACACTGAAGCTTTCTTT.

The rearrangement uses TRBV3-1 (or the pseudogene TRBV3-2) and TRBJ1-1, with D uncertain. The V end lost 1 base, the J end lost 0 bases, and 12 bases lay between the germline ends. The germline V gene has CDR1 LGHDT and CDR2 YNNKEL (reference sequence). CDR3 length: 16 residues. This CDR3 reads CASSQGPQAMNTEAFF. CDR3 bases: TGTGCCAGCAGCCAAGGGCCTCAAGCGATGAACACTGAAGCTTTCTTT.

V gene TRBV5-6 combines with J gene TRBJ1-6; D uncertain. Trimming took 0 bases from V and 5 from J, leaving 9 bases between them. Germline V CDR1 and CDR2: SGHDT, YYEEEE. The CDR3 is 15 amino acids. CDR3: CASSLVGGDNSPLHF. CDR3 bases: TGTGCCAGCAGCTTGGTGGGCGGGGATAATTCACCCCTCCACTTT. The complete variable domain, with remaining parts taken from reference TRBV5-6 and TRBJ1-6, reads DAGVTQSPTHLIKTRGQQVTLRCSPKSGHDTVSWYQQALGQGPQFIFQYYEEEERQRGNFPDRFSGHQFPNYSSELNVNALLLGDSALYLCASSLVGGDNSPLHFGNGTRLTVT.

J is TRBJ1-4 and V is TRBV5-1, with 8 nucleotides matching TRBD1. V gave up 1 base and J gave up 8 bases; unmatched junction bases: 4. The germline gives CDR1 SGHRS, CDR2 YFSETQ. The CDR3 contains 14 residues. The CDR3 sequence: CASSLRTGNEKLFF. The DNA for the CDR3 is TGCGCCAGCAGCTTGCGGACAGGGAACGAAAAACTGTTTTTT.

The chain is built from TRBV6-6 and TRBJ2-5; 8 positions agree with TRBD1. V dropped 5 bases and J dropped 1; count of bases not matched to a gene: 3. The CDR3 is 14 amino acids. The germline gives CDR1 MNHNY, CDR2 SVGAGI (reference sequence). The CDR3 sequence is CASSDTGGQETQYF. In nucleotides, the CDR3 is TGTGCCAGCAGTGATACAGGGGGCCAAGAGACCCAGTACTTC.

A single count supports this clone. The CDR3 bases are TGCGCCAGCAGCCAAGAGGGGGCCAGGGTAAGAGGCTACACCTTC. It translates to CASSQEGARVRGYTF. The chain combines TRBV4-1 with TRBJ1-2; TRBD1 might be the D (6 bases). The CDR3 extends over 15 amino acids. Germline V CDR1 and CDR2: MGHRA, YSYEKL. Trimming shortened V by 0 bases and J by 8 bases, and 16 bases separated the two germline ends.

The gene calls are TRBV6-5 and TRBJ2-7; tentative D call: TRBD1 (5 bases). Trimming shortened V by 6 bases and J by 5 bases, and 20 bases separated the two germline ends. This CDR3 is 15 amino acids long. The germline gives CDR1 MNHEY, CDR2 SVGAGI. This chain's CDR3 is CASRTLKGVANEQYF. CDR3 nucleotides: TGTGCCAGCAGGACGTTAAAAGGGGTGGCGAACGAGCAGTACTTC.

The V call is TRBV6-5, the J call TRBJ1-1, with D possibly being TRBD1 (6 bases). Germline V lookup: CDR1 MNHEY, CDR2 SVGAGI. The length of the CDR3 is 13 residues. Trimming removed 5 bases at V and 6 bases at J, with 13 bases between. The CDR3 region has the DNA TGTGCCAGCAGTCCCACAGGGCTGGCTGAAGCTTTCTTT. Its translation: CASSPTGLAEAFF.